This TCR beta chain was captured by sequencing in a study of blood T cell repertoires in COVID-19. The germline V gene encodes CDR1 MNHNY and CDR2 SVGAGI (reference sequence). V was pared by 7 bases and J by 4 bases, with 7 bases of the junction left unmatched. The CDR3 runs 14 residues. In the original analysis: How many nucleated cells were present was estimated from reference gene primer amplification. Here immunoSEQ multiplex PCR was the method, and the copy in TCRdb shows in-frame clones only, minus some. From that table come the V and J calls and clone size; the DNA was used to work out D and trimming. The sample holds 200,000 to 250,000 clones, about 82% seen once.

The source is a woman aged 55-70 years with active or convalescent COVID-19. Sequenced input: peripheral blood. The chain carries TRBV6-6 and TRBJ1-3; 7 bases agree with TRBD1. The CDR3 DNA is TGTGCCAGCAACCACAGGGGAGAGGGAAACACCATATATTTT. Residues: CASNHRGEGNTIYF.